The 17 T cell receptor beta chains presented below share a single source sample, sequenced in a study of blood T cell repertoires in COVID-19. Clones were read by immunoSEQ multiplex PCR, and TCRdb kept only the in-frame ones, dropping some. Of fewer than 350,000 clones in the sample, 75% to 90% were seen once. The sample comprised peripheral blood. These receptors were taken from a man in his forties or fifties with acute or convalescent COVID-19.

The chain couples TRBV28 to TRBJ1-6, with 8 bases aligning to TRBD1. The CDR3 runs 15 residues. The germline V gene encodes CDR1 MDHEN and CDR2 SYDVKM. V was pared by 8 bases and J by 3 bases, with 6 bases of the junction left unmatched. CDR3 sequence reads: CASGGDRNYNSPLHF. In nucleotides, the CDR3 is TGTGCCAGCGGGGGGGACAGGAACTATAATTCACCCCTCCACTTT.

This chain joins TRBV5-5 and TRBJ2-3; a possible D gene is TRBD2 (5 bases). The germline V gene encodes CDR1 SGHKS and CDR2 YYEKEE (reference sequence). The CDR3 covers 14 residues. V lost 6 bases, J lost 0 bases, and 11 bases lay in between. The DNA for the CDR3 is TGTGCCAGCACCCGCACGGGAAGCACAGATACGCAGTATTTT. It specifies CASTRTGSTDTQYF.

This chain connects TRBV19 to TRBJ2-2; TRBD1 matches 7 bases. The CDR3 covers 15 residues. The junction had 5 bases not matched to a gene; V was cut back by 6 bases and J by 1 base. Germline values: CDR1 LNHDA, CDR2 SQIVND (reference sequence). This CDR3 reads CASSPWTGNTGELFF. The CDR3 nucleotides read TGTGCCAGTAGCCCCTGGACAGGGAACACCGGGGAGCTGTTTTTT.

The CDR3 DNA sequence: TGCGCCAGCGGGAAAGCTAGCGGGGGGCCTACCTACGAGCAGTACTTC. Its translation is CASGKASGGPTYEQYF. This chain uses TRBV5-1 with TRBJ2-7; 11 positions match TRBD2. The V segment lost 7 bases and the J segment 2 bases; nucleotides outside the gene matches: 11. From germline, CDR1 is SGHRS and CDR2 YFSETQ. The CDR3 sequence is 16 residues long. Supplemented by reference TRBV5-1 and TRBJ2-7, the full variable domain reads KAGVTQTPRYLIKTRGQQVTLSCSPISGHRSVSWYQQTPGQGLQFLFEYFSETQRNKGNFPGRFSGRQFSNSRSEMNVSTLELGDSALYLCASGKASGGPTYEQYFGPGTRLTVT.

J is TRBJ2-2 and V is TRBV2; the match to TRBD2 covers 7 bases. The CDR3 sequence is 15 residues long. CDR1 and CDR2 (germline): SNHLY, FYNNEI. Trimming removed 6 bases from V and 6 bases from J; junction bases left unmatched: 10. The CDR3 DNA sequence: TGTGCCAGCAGGAGGTCAACTAGCGAGGCCGGGGAGCTGTTTTTT. Protein product: CASRRSTSEAGELFF.

J is TRBJ2-7 and V is TRBV5-5; TRBD1 agrees at 7 bases. The CDR3 loop spans 14 amino acids. Germline CDR1 is SGHKS and CDR2 is YYEKEE (reference sequence). V lost 2 bases to trimming and J lost 4 bases; unmatched junction nucleotides: 6. Written as DNA, the CDR3 is TGTGCCAGCAGCTTCCCAGGGGGTTTTTACGAGCAGTACTTC. As protein: CASSFPGGFYEQYF.

V usage is TRBV3-1 (or the pseudogene TRBV3-2) and J usage is TRBJ2-1; 9 bases match TRBD1. The CDR3 loop spans 13 amino acids. J lost 16 bases, V lost 4 bases, and 11 bases had no gene match. Germline loops: CDR1 LGHDT, CDR2 YNNKEL (reference sequence). CDR3 sequence reads: CASSPGHEDRGFF. DNA for the CDR3: TGTGCCAGCAGCCCGGGCCACGAGGACAGGGGATTCTTC.

The chain uses TRBV5-4 and TRBJ2-7; TRBD1 matches 7 bases. CDR3 length equals 13 residues. Germline loops: CDR1 SGHNT, CDR2 YYREEE (reference sequence). The ends lost 4 bases at V and 4 bases at J; junction bases unmatched: 5. The CDR3 nucleotides read TGTGCCAGCAGCCAGGGACAGCGTTACGAGCAGTACTTC. As protein: CASSQGQRYEQYF.

The rearrangement joins TRBV11-2 to TRBJ2-6; D unclear. This CDR3 has 16 amino acids. The V gene lost 1 base and the J gene lost 0 bases, with 7 bases spanning the gap. CDR1 and CDR2 (germline): SGHAT, FQNNGV. The CDR3 DNA follows: TGTGCCAGCAGCTTAGGCACAGCCTCTGGGGCCAACGTCCTGACTTTC. This translates into CASSLGTASGANVLTF.

This chain links TRBV25-1 with TRBJ2-3; D gene unclear. Germline V gives CDR1 MGHDK, CDR2 SYGVNS. V lost 3 bases and J lost 6, with 13 bases in between. CDR3 length: 14 amino acids. CDR3 DNA sequence: TGTGCCAGCAGTGATCAACGACTTCGCGATACGCAGTATTTT. This translates into CASSDQRLRDTQYF.

The chain joins TRBV2 to TRBJ2-7; 10 bases line up with TRBD2. CDR1 is SNHLY and CDR2 is FYNNEI in the germline V gene. The CDR3 totals 14 residues. The V and J ends lost 9 bases and 7 bases, in that order; junction bases with no gene match: 12. CDR3 loop: CASRTGTSVTEQYF. The DNA of the CDR3 is TGTGCCAGTAGAACGGGGACTAGCGTCACGGAGCAGTACTTC. Complete variable domain (other parts from reference TRBV2 and TRBJ2-7): EPEVTQTPSHQVTQMGQEVILRCVPISNHLYFYWYRQILGQKVEFLVSFYNNEISEKSEIFDDQFSVERPDGSNFTLKIRSTKLEDSAMYFCASRTGTSVTEQYFGPGTRLTVT.

This rearrangement joins TRBV12-3 or TRBV12-4 to TRBJ2-3, with a tentative D call TRBD1 (5 bases). The germline V and J ends were trimmed by 7 bases and 1 base, with 9 bases remaining between them. The CDR3 consists of 13 residues. The CDR3: CASTKTGTDTQYF. In DNA, the CDR3 is TGTGCCAGCACTAAGACAGGCACAGATACGCAGTATTTT.

This chain uses TRBV5-4 with TRBJ1-6, with unresolved D. CDR3 size: 14 residues. V lost 0 bases to trimming and J lost 8 bases, with 9 bases between them. The germline gives CDR1 SGHNT, CDR2 YYREEE (reference sequence). The CDR3 coding sequence is TGTGCCAGCAGCTTGGGCAGCCGGGATTCACCCCTCCACTTT. Its protein product is CASSLGSRDSPLHF.

This chain links TRBV28 with TRBJ1-2, with D perhaps matching TRBD1 (5 bases). Germline assignment: CDR1 MDHEN and CDR2 SYDVKM. The CDR3 is 14 residues long. Trimming took 6 bases from V and 1 from J, leaving 12 bases between them. The CDR3 DNA sequence: TGTGCCAGCAGGGATGGGGGGAGTAACTATGGCTACACCTTC. It specifies CASRDGGSNYGYTF.

This chain connects TRBV5-4 to TRBJ1-1; TRBD1 might be the D (5 bases). The CDR3 is made up of 15 amino acids. Germline lookup yields CDR1 SGHNT and CDR2 YYREEE (reference sequence). V lost 0 bases to trimming and J lost 3 bases, with 12 bases between them. The CDR3 coding sequence is TGTGCCAGCAGCTTGGGGGGGGGAAGGTACACTGAAGCTTTCTTT. Encoded protein: CASSLGGGRYTEAFF.

This clone was found a few times. This rearrangement joins TRBV5-1 to TRBJ1-1; 7 positions agree with TRBD1. V dropped 2 bases and J dropped 5; count of bases not matched to a gene: 9. Germline loops: CDR1 SGHRS, CDR2 YFSETQ. The CDR3 runs to 15 residues. This CDR3 is CASSLRTGVGTEAFF. CDR3 nucleotides: TGCGCCAGCAGCTTACGAACAGGGGTTGGTACTGAAGCTTTCTTT.

The CDR3 here is CASRSGEGYTF. The CDR3 DNA reads TGTGCCAGCAGATCAGGGGAAGGCTACACCTTC. The V and J genes are TRBV25-1 and TRBJ1-2; weak D call: TRBD1 (6 bases). CDR3 size: 11 residues. Trimming pared 6 bases from V and 8 bases from J, leaving 10 bases between. Germline CDR1 and CDR2: MGHDK and SYGVNS.